At least ten counts were recorded for the clone carrying this TCR beta chain. Treatment: PENTA 11 planned treatment interruption arm or continuous ART arm. Unique molecular identifiers were included in an RNA-based 3' RACE TCR library. TCRdb used MiXCR to reprocess the 3' RACE reads, holding one entry per CDR3 protein. The table records fewer than 100,000 distinct CDR3 sequences, around 6.9% of them present only once. This record comes from a study of HIV-infected children after antiretroviral therapy interruption. Study information: Most children had recorded EBV and CMV exposure.

The germline V gene encodes CDR1 LGHNT and CDR2 FRNRAP. The CDR3 has 16 residues. V lost 5 bases and J lost 5, with 19 bases in between. The input for sequencing was CD45RA+ CD4+ T cells from PBMCs, pooled from several time points, taken from a donor given antiretroviral therapy, either interrupted or continuous. As for subset: naive CD4+ CD45RA+ CD45RO- T cells. The TCR comes from a pool of human donors with HIV. The chain couples TRBV12-5 to TRBJ2-1; D possibly corresponds to TRBD2 (6 bases). Here the CDR3 DNA reads TGTGCTAGTGGTACCCCGGTTCTGTGGGGGGACAATGAGCAGTTCTTC. The encoded protein is CASGTPVLWGDNEQFF.